The present entry profiles one TCR beta chain with its context. The target antigen is unknown. This sample stems from a study of T cell responses to AZD1222 COVID-19 vaccine. Notes on the study in general: Unmutated variant regions are reportedly the target of nearly half of TCRs that are spike-specific.

Looked up from germline, CDR1 is LGHDT and CDR2 is YNNKEL (reference sequence). CDR3 length: 14 amino acids. V lost 1 base and J 5 bases, leaving 12 bases between the germline ends. The protocol was immunoSEQ multiplex PCR, while the TCRdb copy is restricted to in-frame clones and leaves out a portion. The data show about 150,000 clones, 86% seen once. This clonotype was sampled from an adult in good health. Sample: peripheral blood, taken on day 0 of MenACWY control vaccination. The chain recombines TRBV3-1 (or the pseudogene TRBV3-2) with TRBJ2-7, with D possibly matching TRBD1 (6 bases). CDR3 DNA sequence: TGTGCCAGCAGCCAAGTAACAGGGATCAACGAGCAGTACTTC. Encoded protein: CASSQVTGINEQYF.